The clone carrying this T cell receptor (beta chain) was observed at least ten times. Its antigen is currently unknown. The sample belongs to a study of blood T cells in healthy people across ages. The germline gives CDR1 LGHNA, CDR2 YSLEER. The CDR3 consists of 16 residues. Trimming took 0 bases from V and 3 from J; bases not matched to a gene: 6. Each donor's blood draw was roughly 10 milliliters of peripheral blood. With each sample, at least 6 micrograms of total RNA were extracted. A J-beta primer mix and a sample-barcoded 5' primer were used in a second PCR of about 7 to 12 cycles. TCRdb fed the 5' RACE reads into MiXCR, producing one record per CDR3 protein. The data contain approximately 960,000 distinct CDR3 sequences, 29% of them seen just once; the ten biggest clones take up approximately 10%. Study-wide results and limits: Higher diversity, along with more naive CD4+ cells, distinguished long-lived donors from aged donors.

These data also formed part of another study, on T cells of mothers and their children.

This TCR was recovered from a woman between 40 and 50 years old in good health. This chain connects TRBV4-3 to TRBJ2-7, with 9 bases fitting TRBD2. What was sequenced was blood. The CDR3 DNA sequence: TGCGCCAGCAGCCAAGATCTGCGGGGGGGGCTCTACGAGCAGTACTTC. Encoded protein: CASSQDLRGGLYEQYF.